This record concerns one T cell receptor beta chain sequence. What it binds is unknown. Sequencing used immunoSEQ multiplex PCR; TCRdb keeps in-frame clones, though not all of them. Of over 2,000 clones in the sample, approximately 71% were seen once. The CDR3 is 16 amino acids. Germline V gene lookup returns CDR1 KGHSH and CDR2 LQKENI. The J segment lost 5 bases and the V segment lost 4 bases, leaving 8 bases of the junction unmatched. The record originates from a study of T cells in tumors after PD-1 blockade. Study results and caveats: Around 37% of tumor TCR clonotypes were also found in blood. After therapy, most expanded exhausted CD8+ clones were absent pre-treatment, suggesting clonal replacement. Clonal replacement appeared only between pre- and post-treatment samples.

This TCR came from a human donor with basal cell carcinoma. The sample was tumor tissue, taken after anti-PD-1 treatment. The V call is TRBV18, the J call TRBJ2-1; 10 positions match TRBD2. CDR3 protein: CASSQPGLAGDNEQFF. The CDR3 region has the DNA TGTGCCAGCTCACAACCAGGGCTAGCGGGAGACAATGAGCAGTTCTTC.